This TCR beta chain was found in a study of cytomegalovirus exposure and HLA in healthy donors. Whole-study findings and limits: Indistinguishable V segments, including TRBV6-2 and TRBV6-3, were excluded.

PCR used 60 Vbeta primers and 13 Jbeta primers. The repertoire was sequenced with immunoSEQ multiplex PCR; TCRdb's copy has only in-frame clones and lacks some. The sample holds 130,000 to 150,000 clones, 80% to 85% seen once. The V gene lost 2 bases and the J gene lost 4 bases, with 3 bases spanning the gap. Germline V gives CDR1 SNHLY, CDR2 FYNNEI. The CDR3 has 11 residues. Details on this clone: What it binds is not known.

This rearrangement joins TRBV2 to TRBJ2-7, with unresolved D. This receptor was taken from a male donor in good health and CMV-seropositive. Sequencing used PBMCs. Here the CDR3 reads CASSELYEQYF. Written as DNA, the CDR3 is TGTGCCAGCAGTGAACTATACGAGCAGTACTTC.